Listed here are 9 T cell receptor beta chains from one sample, sequenced in a study of cytotoxic CD8 clonotypes in ibrutinib-treated CLL. Clones were read by immunoSEQ multiplex PCR, and TCRdb kept only the in-frame ones, dropping some. The sample lists 330,000 or so clones, 67% seen once, with 5% to 6.5% in the top ten. This sample comprised PBMCs, obtained after 36 months of ibrutinib treatment. Receptors were obtained from a human donor with chronic lymphocytic leukemia.

This chain uses TRBV18 with TRBJ2-5, with D unclear. Germline V gene data show CDR1 as KGHSH and CDR2 as LQKENI. V was clipped by 1 base and J by 5 bases, with 11 bases between them. This CDR3 is built from 14 residues. CDR3 nucleotides: TGTGCCAGCTCACCACAGTTGGACGAGGAGACCCAGTACTTC. It specifies CASSPQLDEETQYF.

This clone was recorded a few times. This sequence joins TRBV13 and TRBJ1-5; possibly TRBD1 for D (5 bases). CDR1 and CDR2 (germline): PRHDT, FYEKMQ (reference sequence). The CDR3 loop spans 13 amino acids. V lost 2 bases to trimming and J lost 9 bases, with 11 bases between them. The CDR3 nucleotides are TGTGCCAGCAGCTTACGGGGCAAATGGCCCCAGCATTTT. Amino acid sequence: CASSLRGKWPQHF.

The V gene is TRBV4-3, the J gene TRBJ2-1, with no clear D. V was pared by 0 bases and J by 0 bases, with 15 bases between. Germline CDR1 and CDR2: LGHNA and YSLEER. The CDR3 is 18 amino acids. The CDR3 loop reads CASSQEVERWSSYNEQFF. CDR3 DNA: TGCGCCAGCAGCCAAGAAGTGGAGCGTTGGAGCTCCTACAATGAGCAGTTCTTC.

The chain recombines TRBV5-6 with TRBJ2-7; 11 bases align to TRBD1. The CDR3 sequence is 15 residues long. Trimming removed 4 bases from V and 2 bases from J; junction bases left unmatched: 5. Germline CDR1 SGHDT, CDR2 YYEEEE. The CDR3 bases are TGTGCCAGCAGCCCGGACAGGGGGCTTACCTACGAGCAGTACTTC. It encodes CASSPDRGLTYEQYF.

The chain couples TRBV29-1 to TRBJ2-3, with D possibly being TRBD1 or TRBD2 (5 bases each). This CDR3 contains 14 residues. Between the trimmed V and J ends, which lost 2 bases and 2 bases, there was a span of 11 bases. CDR1 is SQVTM and CDR2 is ANQGSEA in the germline V gene. This CDR3 is CSVERQRSTDTQYF. The DNA of the CDR3 is TGCAGCGTTGAAAGACAGCGGTCCACAGATACGCAGTATTTT.

Comment on this clone: With a much larger clone just one base away, this may be a read error. Other nucleotide sequences in the sample specify the same CDR3. This chain links TRBV27 with TRBJ2-5; the D is unclear. V dropped 3 bases and J dropped 4 bases, with 6 bases sitting between them. The length of the CDR3 is 12 residues. Germline-derived CDR1 and CDR2 are MNHEY and SMNVEV (reference sequence). CDR3 protein: CASSLSGETQYF. The CDR3 DNA is TGTGCCAGCAGTTTGTCGGGAGAGACCCAGTACTTC.

This clone was observed a handful of times. The chain links TRBV18 to TRBJ1-5; D remains unclear. There are 13 residues in the CDR3. V dropped 3 bases and J dropped 5 bases, with 8 bases sitting between them. The V gene's germline CDR1 is KGHSH and CDR2 LQKENI. Written as DNA, the CDR3 is TGTGCCAGCTCACCTAAGGGCGATCAGCCCCAGCATTTT. Its protein product is CASSPKGDQPQHF.

The V gene is TRBV5-4, the J gene TRBJ1-6, with 7 bases fitting TRBD1. Germline CDR1 is SGHNT and CDR2 is YYREEE (reference sequence). This CDR3 has 17 amino acids. The trim removed 0 bases at V and 5 bases at J, leaving 8 bases unmatched. The DNA for the CDR3 is TGTGCCAGCAGCTTGGTTACAGGGGCCATCCATAATTCACCCCTCCACTTT. As protein: CASSLVTGAIHNSPLHF.

The rearrangement joins TRBV7-6 to TRBJ2-7; 7 nucleotides line up with TRBD1. With 5 bases clipped from V and 5 bases from J, the junction kept 6 bases outside the gene matches. Germline CDR1 and CDR2: SGHVS and FNYEAQ. The length of the CDR3 is 13 residues. The DNA for the CDR3 is TGTGCCAGCAGCCCATGGACAGGAGACGAGCAGTACTTC. This codes for CASSPWTGDEQYF.